The present entry profiles one TCR beta chain with its context. Its cognate antigen is unknown. This sample is part of a study of cytomegalovirus exposure and HLA in healthy donors. Study-level points and caveats: An analysis that came later showed most CMV-associated TCR beta chains appearing HLA-restricted.

In the PCR, 60 Vbeta and 13 Jbeta primers were used. This table comes from immunoSEQ multiplex PCR, and its TCRdb copy is limited to in-frame clones, with some not included. In the table there are 80,000 to 100,000 clones, about 81% of which are singletons. The source of this sequence is a man in his forties in good health and CMV-seronegative. Sequencing was done on a sample of PBMCs.

Written as DNA, the CDR3 is TGTGCCAGCAGCGTAGGACAGTCCTACGAGCAGTACTTC. It encodes CASSVGQSYEQYF. V is TRBV9 and J is TRBJ2-7; maybe TRBD1 (5 bases). CDR1 and CDR2 from the germline V gene are SGDLS and YYNGEE. Trimming shortened V by 0 bases and J by 1 base, and 5 bases separated the two germline ends. CDR3 length equals 13 residues. The full variable domain, its missing parts supplied by reference TRBV9 and TRBJ2-7, is DSGVTQTPKHLITATGQRVTLRCSPRSGDLSVYWYQQSLDQGLQFLIQYYNGEERAKGNILERFSAQQFPDLHSELNLSSLELGDSALYFCASSVGQSYEQYFGPGTRLTVT.